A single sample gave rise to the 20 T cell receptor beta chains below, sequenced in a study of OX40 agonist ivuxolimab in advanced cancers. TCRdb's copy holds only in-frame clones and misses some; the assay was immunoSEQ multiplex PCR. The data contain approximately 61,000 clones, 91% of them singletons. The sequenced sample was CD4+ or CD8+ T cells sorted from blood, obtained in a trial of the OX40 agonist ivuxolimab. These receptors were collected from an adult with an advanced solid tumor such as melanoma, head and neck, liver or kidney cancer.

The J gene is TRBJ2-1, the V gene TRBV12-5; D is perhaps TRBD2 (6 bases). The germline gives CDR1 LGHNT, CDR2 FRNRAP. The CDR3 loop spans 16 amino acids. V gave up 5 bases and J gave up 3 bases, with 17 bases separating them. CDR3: CASGPSNGGSYNEQFF. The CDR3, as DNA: TGTGCTAGTGGTCCTTCTAACGGGGGAAGCTACAATGAGCAGTTCTTC.

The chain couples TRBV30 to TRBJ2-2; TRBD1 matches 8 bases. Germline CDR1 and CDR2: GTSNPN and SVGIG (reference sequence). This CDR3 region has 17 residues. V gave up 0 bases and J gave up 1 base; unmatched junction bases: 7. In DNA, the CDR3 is TGTGCCTGGAGTGTACGAGGACAGGGTAGGAACACCGGGGAGCTGTTTTTT. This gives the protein CAWSVRGQGRNTGELFF.

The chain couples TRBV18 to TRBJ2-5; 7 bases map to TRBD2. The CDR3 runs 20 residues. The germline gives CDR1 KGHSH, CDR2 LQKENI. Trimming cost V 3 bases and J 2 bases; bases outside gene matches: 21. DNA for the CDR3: TGTGCCAGCTCACCCGGGAGGAGGGGTTCCTTCCGGGACCTTCAAGAGACCCAGTACTTC. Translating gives CASSPGRRGSFRDLQETQYF. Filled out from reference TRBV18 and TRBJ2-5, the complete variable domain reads NAGVMQNPRHLVRRRGQEARLRCSPMKGHSHVYWYRQLPEEGLKFMVYLQKENIIDESGMPKERFSAEFPKEGPSILRIQQVVRGDSAAYFCASSPGRRGSFRDLQETQYFGPGTRLLVL.

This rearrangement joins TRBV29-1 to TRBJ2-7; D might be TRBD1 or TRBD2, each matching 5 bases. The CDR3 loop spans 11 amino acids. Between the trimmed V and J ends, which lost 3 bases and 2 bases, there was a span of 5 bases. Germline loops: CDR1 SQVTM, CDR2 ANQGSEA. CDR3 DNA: TGCAGCGTTGAGGGGGCCTACGAGCAGTACTTC. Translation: CSVEGAYEQYF.

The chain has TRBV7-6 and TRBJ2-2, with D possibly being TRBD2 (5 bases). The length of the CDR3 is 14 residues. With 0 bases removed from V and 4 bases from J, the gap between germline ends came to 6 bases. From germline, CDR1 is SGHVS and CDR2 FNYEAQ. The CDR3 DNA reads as TGTGCCAGCAGCTTAGCACGGGGCACCGGGGAGCTGTTTTTT. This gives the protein CASSLARGTGELFF.

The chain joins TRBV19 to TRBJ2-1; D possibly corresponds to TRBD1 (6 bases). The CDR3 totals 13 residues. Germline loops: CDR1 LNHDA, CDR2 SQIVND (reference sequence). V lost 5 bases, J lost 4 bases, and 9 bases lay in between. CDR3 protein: CASSLGGYNEQFF. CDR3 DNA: TGTGCCAGTAGTCTAGGGGGATACAATGAGCAGTTCTTC.

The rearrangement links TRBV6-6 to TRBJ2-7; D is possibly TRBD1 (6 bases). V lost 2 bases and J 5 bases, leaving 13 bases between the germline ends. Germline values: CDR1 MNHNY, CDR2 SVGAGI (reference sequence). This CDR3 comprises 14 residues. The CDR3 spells CASSYRDNGDEQYF. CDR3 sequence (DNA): TGTGCCAGCAGTTACCGGGACAACGGGGACGAGCAGTACTTC.

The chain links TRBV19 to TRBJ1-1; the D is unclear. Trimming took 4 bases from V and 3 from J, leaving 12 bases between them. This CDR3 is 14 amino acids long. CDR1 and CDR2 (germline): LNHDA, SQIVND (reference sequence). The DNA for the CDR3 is TGTGCCAGTAGTAAGGTTGACGGTTACACTGAAGCTTTCTTT. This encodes CASSKVDGYTEAFF.

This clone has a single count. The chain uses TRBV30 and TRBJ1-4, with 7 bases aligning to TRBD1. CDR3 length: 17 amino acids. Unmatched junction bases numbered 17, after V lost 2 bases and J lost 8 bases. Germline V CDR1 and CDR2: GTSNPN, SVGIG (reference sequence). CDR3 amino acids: CAWSLRILDRVNEKLFF. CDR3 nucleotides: TGTGCCTGGAGTTTAAGGATCCTTGACAGGGTGAACGAAAAACTGTTTTTT. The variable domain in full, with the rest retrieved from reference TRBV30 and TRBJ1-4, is SQTIHQWPATLVQPVGSPLSLECTVEGTSNPNLYWYRQAAGRGLQLLFYSVGIGQISSEVPQNLSASRPQDRQFILSSKKLLLSDSGFYLCAWSLRILDRVNEKLFFGSGTQLSVL.

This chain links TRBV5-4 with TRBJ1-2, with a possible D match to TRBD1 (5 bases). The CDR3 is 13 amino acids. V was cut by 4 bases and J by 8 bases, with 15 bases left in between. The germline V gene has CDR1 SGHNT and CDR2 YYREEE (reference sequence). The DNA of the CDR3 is TGTGCCAGCAGCCGGGACCCCCGGGGGGGCTACACCTTC. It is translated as CASSRDPRGGYTF. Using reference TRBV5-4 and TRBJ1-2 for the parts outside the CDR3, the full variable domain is ETGVTQSPTHLIKTRGQQVTLRCSSQSGHNTVSWYQQALGQGPQFIFQYYREEENGRGNFPPRFSGLQFPNYSSELNVNALELDDSALYLCASSRDPRGGYTFGSGTRLTVV.

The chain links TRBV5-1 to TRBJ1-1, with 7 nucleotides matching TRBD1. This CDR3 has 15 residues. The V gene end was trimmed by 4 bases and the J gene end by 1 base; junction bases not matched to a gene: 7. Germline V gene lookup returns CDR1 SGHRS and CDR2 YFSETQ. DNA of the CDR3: TGCGCCAGCAGCCCCACAGGGGCGACGAACACTGAAGCTTTCTTT. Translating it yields CASSPTGATNTEAFF.

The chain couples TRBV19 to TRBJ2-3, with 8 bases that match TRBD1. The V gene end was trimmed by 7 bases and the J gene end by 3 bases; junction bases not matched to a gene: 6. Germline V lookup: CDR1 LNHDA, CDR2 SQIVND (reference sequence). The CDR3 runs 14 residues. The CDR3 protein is CASMQQGETDTQYF. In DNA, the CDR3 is TGTGCCAGTATGCAACAGGGGGAGACAGATACGCAGTATTTT.

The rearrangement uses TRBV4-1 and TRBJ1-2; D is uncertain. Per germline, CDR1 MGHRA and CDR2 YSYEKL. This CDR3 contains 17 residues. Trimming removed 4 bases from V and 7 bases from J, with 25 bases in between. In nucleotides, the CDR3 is TGCGCCAGCAGCCTCCATTCCCGGGCCGATCAAGGTTCTGGCTACACCTTC. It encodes CASSLHSRADQGSGYTF.

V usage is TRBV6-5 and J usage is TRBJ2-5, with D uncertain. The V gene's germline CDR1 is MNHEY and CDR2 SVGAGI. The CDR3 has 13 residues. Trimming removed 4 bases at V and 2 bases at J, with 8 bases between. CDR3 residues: CASSWTQQETQYF. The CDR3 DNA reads TGTGCCAGCAGTTGGACCCAACAAGAGACCCAGTACTTC.

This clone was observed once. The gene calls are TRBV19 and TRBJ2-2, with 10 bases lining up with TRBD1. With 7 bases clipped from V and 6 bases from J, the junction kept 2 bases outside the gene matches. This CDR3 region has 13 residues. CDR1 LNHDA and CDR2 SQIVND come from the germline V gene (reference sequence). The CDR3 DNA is TGTGCCAGTAAAGGACAGGGGGCCGGGGAGCTGTTTTTT. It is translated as CASKGQGAGELFF.

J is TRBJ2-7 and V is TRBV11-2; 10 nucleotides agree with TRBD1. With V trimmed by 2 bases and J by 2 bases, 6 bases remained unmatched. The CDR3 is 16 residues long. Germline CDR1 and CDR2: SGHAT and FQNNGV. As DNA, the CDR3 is TGTGCCAGCAGCTTAAGTTGGACAGGGGGAACCTACGAGCAGTACTTC. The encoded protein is CASSLSWTGGTYEQYF.

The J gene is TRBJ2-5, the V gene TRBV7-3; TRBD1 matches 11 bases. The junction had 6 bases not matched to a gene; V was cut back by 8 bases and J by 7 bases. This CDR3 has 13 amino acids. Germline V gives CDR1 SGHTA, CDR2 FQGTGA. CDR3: CASAQGQGGTQYF. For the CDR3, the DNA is TGTGCCAGCGCCCAGGGACAGGGGGGGACCCAGTACTTC. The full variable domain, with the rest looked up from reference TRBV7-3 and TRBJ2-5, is GAGVSQTPSNKVTEKGKYVELRCDPISGHTALYWYRQSLGQGPEFLIYFQGTGAADDSGLPNDRFFAVRPEGSVSTLKIQRTERGDSAVYLCASAQGQGGTQYFGPGTRLLVL.

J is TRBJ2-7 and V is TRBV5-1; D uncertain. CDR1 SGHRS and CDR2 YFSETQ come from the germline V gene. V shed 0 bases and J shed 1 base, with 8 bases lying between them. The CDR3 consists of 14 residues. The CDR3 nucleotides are TGCGCCAGCAGCTTGGGTGACACGTCCTACGAGCAGTACTTC. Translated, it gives CASSLGDTSYEQYF.

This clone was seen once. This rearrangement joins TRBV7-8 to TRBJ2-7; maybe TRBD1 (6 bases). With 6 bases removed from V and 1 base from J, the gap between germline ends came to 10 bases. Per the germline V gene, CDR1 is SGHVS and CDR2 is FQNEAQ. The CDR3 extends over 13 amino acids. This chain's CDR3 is CASRGAGSYEQYF. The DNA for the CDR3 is TGTGCCAGCAGGGGGGCTGGATCCTACGAGCAGTACTTC.

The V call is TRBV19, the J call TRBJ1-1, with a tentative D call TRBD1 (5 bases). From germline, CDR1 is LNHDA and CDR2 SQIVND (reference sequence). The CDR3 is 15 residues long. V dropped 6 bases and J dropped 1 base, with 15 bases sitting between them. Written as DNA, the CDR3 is TGTGCCAGTAGGGTACCGACAGCGACGAACACTGAAGCTTTCTTT. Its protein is CASRVPTATNTEAFF.